These T cell receptor beta chains were read from a single sample in a study of graft-versus-host responses after intestinal transplantation. No cognate antigen is known for these TCRs. Clones were sequenced by immunoSEQ multiplex PCR, and TCRdb holds only the in-frame ones, with some missing. The sample records roughly 97,000 clones, roughly 84% being singletons. The specimen comprised unstimulated CD4+ T cells sorted from spleen or lymph node cells, sampled before intestinal transplant. These receptors were collected from a human donor who received an intestinal transplant. Each CDR3 is given with its conserved first and last residue. A D gene is named only where the DNA matches it firmly. Size is stated for part of the rows, as once, few or many counts, or as a class when the clone is expanded.

. | . | TRBJ1-6 | TRBV6-1 | 15 | TGTGCCAGCAGCGAGCAGGCAGGGTCTTATTCACCCCTCCACTTT | CASSEQAGSYSPLHF
. | . | TRBJ1-1 | TRBV18 | 16 | TGTGCCAGCTCACCCTGGCCCCGCGGCCGCGAAACTGAAGCTTTCTTT | CASSPWPRGRETEAFF
. | . | TRBJ2-7 | TRBV2 | 13 | TGTGCCAGCAGTGCTACTAGTACCTACGAGCAGTACTTC | CASSATSTYEQYF
TRBD1 | . | TRBJ2-7 | TRBV6-6 | 13 | TGTGCCAGCATGGGGACAGATAGCTTGAAGCAGTACTTC | CASMGTDSLKQYF
. | . | TRBJ1-1 | TRBV10-3 | 12 | TGTGCCTCGCAGGGGCCCGGCACTGAAGCTTTCTTT | CASQGPGTEAFF
TRBD1 | . | TRBJ1-5 | TRBV4-1 | 17 | TGCGCCAGCAGCCAAGTCGGCGGGACAGGTGTTAATCAGCCCCAGCATTTT | CASSQVGGTGVNQPQHF
. | . | TRBJ1-2 | TRBV11-2 | 13 | TGTGCCAGCAGCTTAGATGGGACGGTGGGCTACACCTTC | CASSLDGTVGYTF
. | . | TRBJ2-1 | TRBV5-1 | 13 | TGCGCCAGCAGCTTGCAAGGGGAAGGTGAGCAGTTCTTC | CASSLQGEGEQFF
. | . | TRBJ1-3 | TRBV20-1 | 11 | TGCAGTCAGGGCTCAGGGAACACCATATATTTT | CSQGSGNTIYF
. | . | TRBJ2-1 | TRBV7-2 | 15 | TGTGCCAGCAGGAGTCGGCGGGAAAAGGTCAATGAGCAGTTCTTC | CASRSRREKVNEQFF
TRBD1 | . | TRBJ2-7 | TRBV5-1 | 15 | TGCGCCAGCAGCTTGTGGGGGACAGATACCTACGAGCAGTACTTC | CASSLWGTDTYEQYF
. | . | TRBJ2-2 | TRBV9 | 15 | TGTGCCAGCAGCCCAGGGGTGCCAGCGGTCGGGGAGCTGTTTTTT | CASSPGVPAVGELFF
. | once | TRBJ2-5 | TRBV6-5 | 15 | TGTGCCAGCAGACTAGGGGGGGCCGGAGGGGAGACCCAGTACTTC | CASRLGGAGGETQYF
TRBD1 | . | TRBJ1-1 | TRBV10-3 | 16 | TGTGCCATCAGTGGGGACAGGGAACGGGCGGGCACTGAAGCTTTCTTT | CAISGDRERAGTEAFF
. | . | TRBJ2-6 | TRBV5-4 | 17 | TGTGCCAGCAGCCCCGGAGGAGGGGGCTCTGGGGCCAACGTCCTGACTTTC | CASSPGGGGSGANVLTF
. | . | TRBJ1-1 | TRBV2 | 13 | TGTGCCAGCACCCGTCAGGGTCCCACTGAAGCTTTCTTT | CASTRQGPTEAFF
. | once | TRBJ1-1 | TRBV6-5 | 10 | TGTGCCAGCAGAGGGGTTGAAGCTTTCTTT | CASRGVEAFF
. | once | TRBJ1-5 | TRBV6-6 | 15 | TGTGCCAGCAGTTACTCGGCACAGACGTTTCAGCCCCAGCATTTT | CASSYSAQTFQPQHF
. | . | TRBJ2-7 | TRBV4-1 | 14 | TGCGCCAGCAGCCACGAGGTTAGGGGGGGGGAGCAGTACTTC | CASSHEVRGGEQYF
. | few | TRBJ2-4 | TRBV9 | 12 | TGTGCCAGCGGCCCTGGAGGAAACATTCAGTACTTC | CASGPGGNIQYF
TRBD1 | . | TRBJ1-1 | TRBV6-5 | 14 | TGTGCCAGCAGGGAGGACAGGGGGAACACTGAAGCTTTCTTT | CASREDRGNTEAFF
TRBD1 | . | TRBJ2-1 | TRBV7-9 | 17 | TGTGCCAGCAGCCCCCGGACAGGGCCTAGCTCCTACAATGAGCAGTTCTTC | CASSPRTGPSSYNEQFF
. | . | TRBJ1-1 | TRBV6-1 | 14 | TGTGCCAGCAAAGGTCGGAGGGTCGGCACTGAAGCTTTCTTT | CASKGRRVGTEAFF
. | . | TRBJ2-1 | TRBV6-5 | 14 | TGTGCCAGCAGTTTTCAGAACGGCTACAATGAGCAGTTCTTC | CASSFQNGYNEQFF
TRBD1 | . | TRBJ2-5 | TRBV9 | 15 | TGTGCCAGCAGCTCTGGGACAGGGGGCGCGAAGACCCAGTACTTC | CASSSGTGGAKTQYF
TRBD2 | . | TRBJ2-2 | TRBV10-3 | 13 | TGTGCCGCATCAGGGACTAGCTTGGGGGAGCTGTTTTTT | CAASGTSLGELFF
TRBD1 | . | TRBJ2-7 | TRBV28 | 14 | TGTGCCATCCTTGCCGGGACAGCGTCCTACGAGCAGTACTTC | CAILAGTASYEQYF
. | . | TRBJ2-4 | TRBV27 | 14 | TGTGCCAGCGGTAGCGGAGTAGCCAAAAACATTCAGTACTTC | CASGSGVAKNIQYF
. | medium-sized | TRBJ1-4 | TRBV2 | 12 | TGTGCCAGCAGTGAAGGGTTTGAAAAACTGTTTTTT | CASSEGFEKLFF
. | . | TRBJ2-5 | TRBV29-1 | 13 | TGCAGCGTTGAAAAGGGGGTAACGGAGACCCAGTACTTC | CSVEKGVTETQYF
TRBD2 | . | TRBJ2-3 | TRBV28 | 16 | TGTGCCAGCAGTTTCTCCAGCGGGAGGCTCACAGATACGCAGTATTTT | CASSFSSGRLTDTQYF
. | . | TRBJ2-5 | TRBV7-6 | 13 | TGTGCCAGCAGCCCTTACAGTATAGAGACCCAGTACTTC | CASSPYSIETQYF
TRBD2 | . | TRBJ2-5 | TRBV5-1 | 15 | TGCGCCAGCAGCTTGTCCAGCGGGGTTTCAGAGACCCAGTACTTC | CASSLSSGVSETQYF
TRBD2 | once | TRBJ2-5 | TRBV18 | 14 | TGTGCCAGCTCACCGCGGGAGGGCCTCGAGACCCAGTACTTC | CASSPREGLETQYF
. | . | TRBJ1-5 | TRBV7-9 | 12 | TGTGCCAGCAGCTTAGGTCATCAGCCCCAGCATTTT | CASSLGHQPQHF
TRBD2 | . | TRBJ2-1 | TRBV12-5 | 17 | TGTGCTAGTGGTTTGTCACTAGCGGGAGTATTCTACAATGAGCAGTTCTTC | CASGLSLAGVFYNEQFF
TRBD1 | . | TRBJ1-2 | TRBV5-3 | 16 | TGTGCCAGAAGCACTGACCGGGACAGGGTGGGCTATGGCTACACCTTC | CARSTDRDRVGYGYTF
. | few | TRBJ2-7 | TRBV6-6 | 13 | TGTGCCAGCAGTTACTCCCCTGTGGGAGGCTCGTACTTC | CASSYSPVGGSYF
. | . | TRBJ2-1 | TRBV4-1 | 17 | TGCGCCAGCAGCCAAGAGGGTAGACTAGTCTCTTACAATGAGCAGTTCTTC | CASSQEGRLVSYNEQFF
. | once | TRBJ2-3 | TRBV6-5 | 13 | TGTGCCAGCAGGGTCGGTCCCTCAGATACGCAGTATTTT | CASRVGPSDTQYF
TRBD1 | . | TRBJ2-7 | TRBV20-1 | 11 | TGCAGTGCGTCCAGGGGGACGGCGCAGTACTTC | CSASRGTAQYF
. | . | TRBJ2-7 | TRBV11-2 | 15 | TGTGCCAGCAGCTTCGACAGGCGAAGCTCCTACGAGCAGTACTTC | CASSFDRRSSYEQYF